The present T cell receptor beta chain was sequenced within a study of T cell responses to AZD1222 COVID-19 vaccine (dated by TCRdb to the early 2020s). About the investigation overall: AZD1222 recipients with second doses at about 4 weeks or about 12 weeks were pooled, because spike-specific TCR depth and breadth did not differ between schedules. A total of just over 230 trial participants underwent TCR sequencing, of whom nearly 210 received two doses of AZD1222 and about 26 received two doses of the MenACWY control vaccine. Trial participants were enrolled by age into 18-55, 56-69 and 70-plus year subgroups, with around 140, 26 and 57 TCR-sequenced participants respectively.

The CDR3 regions of human TCRbeta chains were analyzed by immunosequencing. The paper's processing steps were these. TCRs in the repertoires were matched against a reference library of SARS-CoV-2-specific TCRs that had been generated with the MIRA antigen-specificity platform. Breadth was defined as the fraction of unique TCRs that were SARS-CoV-2-associated. Depth was defined as the fraction of total T cells that were SARS-CoV-2-associated. Using the MIRA data, every spike-specific TCR was mapped to the spike region that the TCR reacted to and assigned to either a CD4 or a CD8 class. Log10-transformed breadth and depth values were compared by one-way ANOVA with Sidak's multiple comparisons tests. TCRdb provides this immuneACCESS table in a form limited to in-frame rearrangements. Some clones are lacking; in checked studies, under half of them reflect an unresolved V gene, and why the rest are absent is not known. V, J and clone size were drawn from that table, and D and trimming were deduced from the DNA. In all, the sample holds 95,000 to 110,000 clones, and over 70% of those were seen once. The ten largest clones capture more than 20% of the sample.

The time point label here, explained by the study, means: baseline before first vaccination. Samples from vaccinated people were obtained from the UK trials COV001 and COV002, which included a single-blind randomized controlled phase 2/3 trial of AZD1222 (ChAdOx1 nCoV-19) in healthy adults. For TCRbeta chain sequencing, PBMC samples from trial participants were taken at day 0 and at day 28 after the second dose. The research as a whole found: A significant rise in spike-specific TCR breadth and depth was observed after two AZD1222 doses relative to day 0 and relative to MenACWY recipients. Because no day 14 peak-response samples were available, repertoires were characterized only after the peak T cell response. Only five to seven AZD1222 recipients were SARS-CoV-2 seropositive at baseline, limiting conclusions about previously exposed vaccinees. Participants were mostly white British, with more females than males. The authors suggested clonal diversity may have been underestimated. Reportedly, almost half of the unique spike-specific TCRs recognized epitopes lying outside the regions that are mutated in the B.1.351 and B.1.1.7 variants. The 56-69-year group was small, and its depth increase did not reach significance, likely because of low power. Vaccine-associated CD4 TCRs spanned the whole spike protein, with dominant responses in regions 160-218 and 743-854.

Concerning this clone: Its recognized antigen is unknown. Qualities for individual bases were not recorded, and no much larger clone is one base off.

Trimming costs V 4 bases and J 1 base, and their ends lie 14 bases apart. The CDR3 goes from the cysteine to the phenylalanine over 16 residues. Kept here is only the CDR3 DNA, which spans 48 bases and is read in frame from base 1. The material sequenced was peripheral blood, taken on day 0 of AZD1222 vaccination. The sequence is built from TRBV5-3 and TRBJ2-2; tentative D gene TRBD2, with 5 bases matching. TRBV5-3 is marked as an open reading frame, function uncertain. This sequence was found in an adult in good health. The CDR3 protein is CARSPGGGGNTGELFF. The sequenced DNA: TGTGCCAGAAGCCCGGGTGGCGGAGGGAACACCGGGGAGCTGTTTTTT.